A selection of T cell receptor beta chains follows, all from one sample in a study of blood T cell repertoires in COVID-19. TCRdb's table, derived via immunoSEQ multiplex PCR, lists solely in-frame clones and lacks some. The sample records around 140,000 clones, more than 85% being singletons. The sequenced sample was peripheral blood. The receptors were gathered from a middle-aged man with active or convalescent COVID-19. Both conserved end residues are part of each CDR3. Fields, in order: clone size, V gene, J gene, D gene, CDR3 DNA, CDR3 protein. D genes are given only for firm matches. Clone size, where shown, is once, few, many, or a class for clones that have expanded.

abundance: .; v_gene: TRBV15; j_gene: TRBJ1-6; d_gene: TRBD1; CDR3nt: TGTGCCACCAGCAGAGACCGGACAGGGGGATACAATAATTCACCCCTCCACTTT; CDR3aa: CATSRDRTGGYNNSPLHF
abundance: .; v_gene: TRBV4-2; j_gene: TRBJ2-7; d_gene: TRBD2; CDR3nt: TGTGCCAGCAGCCAAGAAGCGGGAAAACCTGCCTACGAGCAGTACTTC; CDR3aa: CASSQEAGKPAYEQYF
abundance: .; v_gene: TRBV29-1; j_gene: TRBJ1-2; d_gene: .; CDR3nt: TGCAGCGTCGCTAGGACAGTAGGCGACTATGGCTACACCTTC; CDR3aa: CSVARTVGDYGYTF
abundance: .; v_gene: TRBV6-6; j_gene: TRBJ1-5; d_gene: TRBD1; CDR3nt: TGTGCCAGTGCCGGACAGGGGAATCAGCCCCAGCATTTT; CDR3aa: CASAGQGNQPQHF
abundance: once; v_gene: TRBV19; j_gene: TRBJ1-1; d_gene: TRBD1; CDR3nt: TGTGCCAGTAGTGCCCGGACAGGGTGGATGAACACTGAAGCTTTCTTT; CDR3aa: CASSARTGWMNTEAFF
abundance: .; v_gene: TRBV10-2; j_gene: TRBJ1-4; d_gene: .; CDR3nt: TGCGCCAGCAGTGAGTTGGGGGGGGCGGGTGAAAAACTGTTTTTT; CDR3aa: CASSELGGAGEKLFF
abundance: .; v_gene: TRBV19; j_gene: TRBJ1-5; d_gene: TRBD1; CDR3nt: TGTGCCAGTAGTGGGACAGCTCAGCCCCAGCATTTT; CDR3aa: CASSGTAQPQHF
abundance: .; v_gene: TRBV20-1; j_gene: TRBJ2-7; d_gene: TRBD2; CDR3nt: TGCAGTGCTAGCCGGGAGGACGAGCAGTACTTC; CDR3aa: CSASREDEQYF
abundance: .; v_gene: TRBV5-6; j_gene: TRBJ2-7; d_gene: .; CDR3nt: TGTGCCAGCAGCACCGTCGAGGGACTGATCTACGAGCAGTACTTC; CDR3aa: CASSTVEGLIYEQYF
abundance: .; v_gene: TRBV11-2; j_gene: TRBJ2-5; d_gene: TRBD2; CDR3nt: TGTGCCAGCAGCTTAGAGGGACTAGCGGGAGAGACCCAGTACTTC; CDR3aa: CASSLEGLAGETQYF
abundance: .; v_gene: TRBV6-5; j_gene: TRBJ2-2; d_gene: .; CDR3nt: TGTGCCAGCAGCGGACAAATGACCGGGGAGCTGTTTTTT; CDR3aa: CASSGQMTGELFF
abundance: few; v_gene: TRBV4-2; j_gene: TRBJ2-3; d_gene: TRBD2; CDR3nt: TGTGCCAGCAGCCAGAGACTAGCGGGGGCAACAGATACGCAGTATTTT; CDR3aa: CASSQRLAGATDTQYF
abundance: .; v_gene: TRBV2; j_gene: TRBJ1-4; d_gene: TRBD1; CDR3nt: TGTGCCAGCAGTTTGCCGGGACAGGAAAATGAAAAACTGTTTTTT; CDR3aa: CASSLPGQENEKLFF
abundance: few; v_gene: TRBV9; j_gene: TRBJ2-7; d_gene: TRBD2; CDR3nt: TGTGCCAGCAGCGTAGCGACTAGCATCTACGAGCAGTACTTC; CDR3aa: CASSVATSIYEQYF
abundance: .; v_gene: TRBV7-9; j_gene: TRBJ2-5; d_gene: .; CDR3nt: TGTGCCAGCAGCCCAAGGGACTGGCAAGAGACCCAGTACTTC; CDR3aa: CASSPRDWQETQYF
abundance: .; v_gene: TRBV24-1; j_gene: TRBJ1-2; d_gene: TRBD1; CDR3nt: TGTGCCACCAGTGACCCGGGACAGGGGAACTATGGCTACACCTTC; CDR3aa: CATSDPGQGNYGYTF
abundance: .; v_gene: TRBV30; j_gene: TRBJ1-2; d_gene: .; CDR3nt: TGTGCCTGGAGTGTGGGGGCGCATGGCTATGGCTACACCTTC; CDR3aa: CAWSVGAHGYGYTF
abundance: once; v_gene: TRBV30; j_gene: TRBJ1-5; d_gene: .; CDR3nt: TGTGCCTGGAGTGTAAATCAGGGGAATCAGCCCCAGCATTTT; CDR3aa: CAWSVNQGNQPQHF
abundance: .; v_gene: TRBV5-4; j_gene: TRBJ2-2; d_gene: TRBD1; CDR3nt: TGTGCCAGCAGTAAGAGGGGGCCACCTAGGGAGCTGTTTTTT; CDR3aa: CASSKRGPPRELFF
abundance: few; v_gene: TRBV27; j_gene: TRBJ2-7; d_gene: TRBD1; CDR3nt: TGTGCCAGCAGTCCACAGGGGCTTATCCCAATGCAGCAGTACTTC; CDR3aa: CASSPQGLIPMQQYF
abundance: once; v_gene: TRBV20-1; j_gene: TRBJ2-1; d_gene: .; CDR3nt: TGCAGTGCTAGTGGGTTAGCGAGGGTGTCGTACAATGAGCAGTTCTTC; CDR3aa: CSASGLARVSYNEQFF
abundance: .; v_gene: TRBV7-9; j_gene: TRBJ2-7; d_gene: TRBD1; CDR3nt: TGTGCCAGCAGCCCAGGGACAGGGGACTACGAGCAGTACTTC; CDR3aa: CASSPGTGDYEQYF
abundance: .; v_gene: TRBV29-1; j_gene: TRBJ2-7; d_gene: TRBD2; CDR3nt: TGCAGCGTAGGGACTAGCGGGGGTTACGAGCAGTACTTC; CDR3aa: CSVGTSGGYEQYF
abundance: .; v_gene: TRBV6-5; j_gene: TRBJ1-3; d_gene: TRBD1; CDR3nt: TGTGCCACGAAGGGGGCTTTCCTGGGAAACACCATATATTTT; CDR3aa: CATKGAFLGNTIYF